The 25 T cell receptor beta chains given below trace back to one sample, sequenced in a study of response to subunit inactivated influenza vaccine. TCRdb redid the calling of the RT-PCR reads with MiXCR, one entry per CDR3 protein. The sample consists of about 310,000 distinct CDR3 sequences, roughly 22% of them appearing once. Material: PBMCs from blood, obtained about 19 months after vaccination. Receptors were obtained from a man between 50 and 75 years old who received an inactivated influenza vaccine.

The sample holds a few counts of this clonotype. This chain connects TRBV19 to TRBJ2-1, with TRBD2 matching over 7 bases. Per germline, CDR1 LNHDA and CDR2 SQIVND (reference sequence). Trimming cost V 9 bases and J 3 bases; bases outside gene matches: 17. CDR3 length: 17 amino acids. The CDR3 DNA reads TGTGCCAGAGGGCCGGGAGGTCGTTTTCCCCTCTACAATGAGCAGTTCTTC. Amino acids: CARGPGGRFPLYNEQFF.

The gene calls are TRBV7-2 and TRBJ1-2; tentatively, D is TRBD1 (5 bases). The CDR3 runs to 14 residues. Trimming pared 0 bases from V and 8 bases from J, leaving 13 bases between. The germline CDR1 and CDR2 sequences are SGHTA and FQGNSA. In DNA, the CDR3 is TGTGCCAGCAGCTTAGCGCCGGGGCAGTCAGGCTACACCTTC. Its protein is CASSLAPGQSGYTF.

The chain is built from TRBV29-1 and TRBJ2-1; D gene unclear. V was trimmed by 3 bases and J by 9 bases, leaving 6 bases between them. The V gene's germline CDR1 is SQVTM and CDR2 ANQGSEA. The CDR3 loop spans 10 amino acids. CDR3 loop: CSVDYPEQFF. In DNA form, the CDR3 reads TGCAGCGTTGACTACCCTGAGCAGTTCTTC.

V usage is TRBV5-4 and J usage is TRBJ1-3; the D is unclear. V shed 4 bases and J shed 4 bases, with 15 bases lying between them. CDR3 length equals 15 residues. The germline V gene has CDR1 SGHNT and CDR2 YYREEE (reference sequence). DNA for the CDR3: TGTGCCAGCAGCCCTAACCCCGGCGAAGGAAACACCATATATTTT. As protein: CASSPNPGEGNTIYF. The whole variable domain, filled in from reference TRBV5-4 and TRBJ1-3, reads ETGVTQSPTHLIKTRGQQVTLRCSSQSGHNTVSWYQQALGQGPQFIFQYYREEENGRGNFPPRFSGLQFPNYSSELNVNALELDDSALYLCASSPNPGEGNTIYFGEGSWLTVV.

The V call is TRBV5-1, the J call TRBJ2-7, with D possibly matching TRBD2 (5 bases). Deletions cut 7 bases from V and 3 bases from J, with 17 bases between. This CDR3 has 14 residues. Germline V CDR1 and CDR2: SGHRS, YFSETQ. In DNA form, the CDR3 reads TGCGCCAGCTCCTCCGGGATCCCCATCTACGAGCAGTACTTC. Residues: CASSSGIPIYEQYF.

This chain links TRBV30 with TRBJ2-7; D gene unclear. CDR3 length: 12 amino acids. Germline CDR1 reads GTSNPN; CDR2 reads SVGIG (reference sequence). The germline V and J ends were trimmed by 0 bases and 2 bases, with 5 bases remaining between them. CDR3 residues: CAWSVTAYEQYF. For the CDR3, the DNA is TGTGCCTGGAGTGTTACGGCCTACGAGCAGTACTTC.

V usage is TRBV4-1 and J usage is TRBJ1-4; a possible D gene is TRBD1 (5 bases). The CDR3 totals 15 residues. CDR1 and CDR2 (germline): MGHRA, YSYEKL. Between the trimmed V and J ends, which lost 1 base and 3 bases, there was a span of 9 bases. The CDR3 DNA reads TGCGCCAGCAGCCAAGGTCAACAGGCTAATGAAAAACTGTTTTTT. Its translation is CASSQGQQANEKLFF.

This clonotype was observed a handful of times. The V gene is TRBV4-3, the J gene TRBJ2-1; 10 nucleotides line up with TRBD2. CDR1 and CDR2 from the germline V gene are LGHNA and YSLEER. V shed 4 bases and J 7 bases; nucleotides not matched to a gene: 10. CDR3 length: 16 residues. CDR3 region: CASSPGLAGVTNEQFF. DNA of the CDR3: TGCGCCAGCAGCCCGGGCCTAGCGGGAGTGACGAATGAGCAGTTCTTC.

In its sample, this clonotype was seen a few times. The gene calls are TRBV29-1 and TRBJ1-2, with unresolved D. The V end lost 6 bases, the J end lost 4 bases, and 12 bases lay between the germline ends. Germline V gene data show CDR1 as SQVTM and CDR2 as ANQGSEA. The CDR3 length is 12 residues. CDR3 in DNA: TGCAGCGTGACCGGGAGCTCCTATGGCTACACCTTC. Protein: CSVTGSSYGYTF.

This clonotype has more than one count but fewer than ten. This chain joins TRBV30 and TRBJ2-7, with D hard to call. The CDR3 extends over 12 amino acids. The V gene's germline CDR1 is GTSNPN and CDR2 SVGIG (reference sequence). Trimming stripped 0 bases from V and 3 bases from J, with 6 bases between. Here the CDR3 DNA reads TGTGCCTGGAGTGTACGCGGCTACGAGCAGTACTTC. Translating gives CAWSVRGYEQYF.

This clonotype was recorded at least ten times. The V gene is TRBV4-2, the J gene TRBJ1-2; a weak D match, TRBD1 (6 bases). V lost 0 bases, J lost 3 bases, and 23 bases lay in between. CDR1 LGHNA and CDR2 YNFKEQ come from the germline V gene. CDR3 length: 19 amino acids. In DNA, the CDR3 is TGTGCCAGCAGCCAAGATCCCCGGAGACAGGTTCTTTGGGACTATGGCTACACCTTC. Its protein is CASSQDPRRQVLWDYGYTF.

CDR3 amino acids: CASSIGTDYNEQFF. CDR3 DNA sequence: TGTGCCAGCAGCATCGGGACAGACTACAATGAGCAGTTCTTC. The chain uses TRBV7-6 and TRBJ2-1; 7 bases align to TRBD1. After removal of 5 bases from V and 3 bases from J, the junction contained 4 bases not matched to a gene. The CDR3 runs 14 residues. The germline gives CDR1 SGHVS, CDR2 FNYEAQ.

The genes are TRBV12-3 or TRBV12-4 and TRBJ2-3, with D uncertain. With 4 bases removed from V and 5 bases from J, the gap between germline ends came to 13 bases. This CDR3 has 14 amino acids. As DNA, the CDR3 is TGTGCCAGCAGTTCGGCTGCCGACCGAGATACGCAGTATTTT. It codes for CASSSAADRDTQYF.

The sample holds a few counts of this clonotype. V is TRBV10-3 and J is TRBJ2-1; D might be TRBD1 or TRBD2, each matching 5 bases. The ends were cut back, 10 bases at V and 5 bases at J, with 12 bases in the middle. Germline V gene data show CDR1 as ENHRY and CDR2 as SYGVKD. The length of the CDR3 is 12 residues. CDR3 in amino acids: CATTGTDNEQFF. DNA for the CDR3: TGTGCCACAACCGGGACGGACAATGAGCAGTTCTTC.

This chain links TRBV5-6 with TRBJ2-5, with 7 bases aligning to TRBD1. After removal of 3 bases from V and 5 bases from J, the junction contained 10 bases not matched to a gene. CDR1 and CDR2 from the germline V gene are SGHDT and YYEEEE. The CDR3 has 15 amino acids. This chain's CDR3 is CASSSVQGFKETQYF. In DNA form, the CDR3 reads TGTGCCAGCAGCTCCGTACAGGGGTTTAAGGAGACCCAGTACTTC.

The gene calls are TRBV9 and TRBJ2-2; D tentatively reads TRBD1 or TRBD2 (5 bases each). Germline V lookup: CDR1 SGDLS, CDR2 YYNGEE. Trimming took off 3 bases at V and 0 bases at J, with 9 bases between the two ends. The CDR3 is 15 amino acids. This chain's CDR3 is CASSEGTANTGELFF. The DNA of the CDR3 is TGTGCCAGCAGCGAGGGGACCGCGAACACCGGGGAGCTGTTTTTT.

This clonotype showed up many times. The rearrangement links TRBV20-1 to TRBJ1-1; no clear D. V lost 0 bases and J 4 bases, leaving 6 bases between the germline ends. Germline CDR1 and CDR2: DFQATT and SNEGSKA (reference sequence). The CDR3 is 12 residues long. The CDR3 DNA follows: TGCAGTGCTAGAGAGGGAAGCACTGAAGCTTTCTTT. Residues: CSAREGSTEAFF.

This clonotype was counted only a few times. The chain couples TRBV7-9 to TRBJ1-2; D is unclear. V lost 4 bases to trimming and J lost 5 bases, with 8 bases between them. The CDR3 has 12 amino acids. Germline-derived CDR1 and CDR2 are SEHNR and FQNEAQ (reference sequence). The CDR3 sequence: CASSSDQYGYTF. The CDR3 DNA reads as TGTGCCAGCAGCTCGGACCAATATGGCTACACCTTC.

The chain carries TRBV14 and TRBJ2-1; TRBD2 aligns across 9 bases. Germline CDR1 reads SGHDN; CDR2 reads FVKESK. This CDR3 is 17 amino acids long. V dropped 3 bases and J dropped 1; count of bases not matched to a gene: 7. CDR3 nucleotides: TGTGCCAGCAGCCAGCCACTAGCGGGTGCGTCCTACAATGAGCAGTTCTTC. Protein sequence: CASSQPLAGASYNEQFF.

This clonotype was observed many times. This rearrangement joins TRBV6-2 or TRBV6-3 to TRBJ1-2, with D perhaps TRBD1 (6 bases). The ends were cut back, 5 bases at V and 4 bases at J, with 17 bases in the middle. Germline V CDR1 and CDR2: MNHEY, SVGEGT. The CDR3 loop spans 15 amino acids. As DNA, the CDR3 is TGTGCCAGCAGTCATGCCCCCGACAGGAGCTATGGCTACACCTTC. Translated: CASSHAPDRSYGYTF.

This clonotype has just a few counts. The CDR3 here is CASSQVVNSPLHF. As DNA, the CDR3 is TGCGCCAGCAGCCAAGTTGTGAATTCACCCCTCCACTTT. The V call is TRBV4-3, the J call TRBJ1-6; D not certain. CDR1 and CDR2 from the germline V gene are LGHNA and YSLEER. This CDR3 has 13 amino acids. The V end lost 1 base, the J end lost 7 bases, and 5 bases lay between the germline ends.

This clonotype came up many times. The rearrangement links TRBV14 to TRBJ1-1; D is uncertain. The CDR3 consists of 11 residues. Germline CDR1 SGHDN, CDR2 FVKESK. V was pared by 4 bases and J by 3 bases, with 3 bases between. CDR3 sequence: CASSRYTEAFF. CDR3 DNA sequence: TGTGCCAGCAGCCGATACACTGAAGCTTTCTTT.

This clonotype was observed a handful of times. The V gene is TRBV11-2, the J gene TRBJ2-1, with 7 bases that match TRBD2. The germline CDR1 and CDR2 sequences are SGHAT and FQNNGV. V gave up 1 base and J gave up 2 bases; unmatched junction bases: 2. The length of the CDR3 is 15 residues. CDR3 loop: CASSLALAPYNEQFF. In DNA, the CDR3 is TGTGCCAGCAGCTTAGCACTAGCGCCCTACAATGAGCAGTTCTTC.

The V and J genes are TRBV20-1 and TRBJ2-3, with 13 bases aligning to TRBD2. Per the germline V gene, CDR1 is DFQATT and CDR2 is SNEGSKA (reference sequence). This CDR3 contains 16 residues. Trimming removed 3 bases from V and 2 bases from J; junction bases left unmatched: 5. This chain's CDR3 is CSASPTSGRTTDTQYF. For the CDR3, the DNA is TGCAGTGCTAGTCCGACTAGCGGGAGGACCACAGATACGCAGTATTTT.

The chain combines TRBV18 with TRBJ1-1; D not certain. V shed 2 bases and J shed 0 bases, with 13 bases lying between them. This CDR3 comprises 16 residues. Per the germline V gene, CDR1 is KGHSH and CDR2 is LQKENI. The CDR3 loop reads CASSPTPNGLNTEAFF. Written as DNA, the CDR3 is TGTGCCAGCTCACCAACCCCCAACGGTTTGAACACTGAAGCTTTCTTT.